This TCR beta chain derives from a study of shared clonotypes between healthy human individuals. The overall study: Each donor contributed plates that comprised three CD4 naive, three CD4 memory, two CD8 naive and one CD8 memory. Overall study findings and caveats: Larger richness was generally estimated for naive than memory subsets.

The ends were cut back, 1 base at V and 12 bases at J, with 13 bases in the middle. Germline CDR1 and CDR2: MNHEY and SMNVEV (reference sequence). The CDR3 has 12 residues. Deep-level running was used for the assay. The repertoire was sequenced with immunoSEQ multiplex PCR; TCRdb's copy has only in-frame clones and lacks some. The sample shows millions of clones, 85% to 95% of them seen only once. Positively selected for CCR7, the CD45RO-negative cells used as naive CD8 cells excluded terminally differentiated effector memory CD45RA+ cells. Donors comprised healthy HIV-negative adults lacking recent acute infections or vaccinations. About this clone: Its antigen is unknown.

The clonotype comes from a man younger than 30 in good health. Some clones in this sample may be carry-over from other donors' samples. Sequenced material: naive CD8+ T cells from PBMCs. The rearrangement links TRBV27 to TRBJ2-7, with TRBD2 as a possible D gene (5 bases). The DNA for the CDR3 is TGTGCCAGCAGTTTATTATACGGGGAACTGTACTTC. As protein: CASSLLYGELYF.